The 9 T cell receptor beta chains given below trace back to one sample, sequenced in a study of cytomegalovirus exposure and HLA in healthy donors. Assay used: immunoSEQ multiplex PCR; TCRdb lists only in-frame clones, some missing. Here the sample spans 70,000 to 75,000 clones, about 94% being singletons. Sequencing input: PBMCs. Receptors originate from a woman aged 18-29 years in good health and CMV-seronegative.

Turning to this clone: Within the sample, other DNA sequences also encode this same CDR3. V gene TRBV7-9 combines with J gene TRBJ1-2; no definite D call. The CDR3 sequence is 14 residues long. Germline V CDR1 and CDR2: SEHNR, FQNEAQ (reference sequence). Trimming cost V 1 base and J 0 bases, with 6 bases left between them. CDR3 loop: CASSLGQANYGYTF. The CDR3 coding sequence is TGTGCCAGCAGCTTAGGCCAGGCTAACTATGGCTACACCTTC.

DNA of the CDR3: TGTGCCAGCAGCCACGTCCCGCCTACAGTGGGGAACACTGAAGCTTTCTTT. Its protein is CASSHVPPTVGNTEAFF. The rearrangement links TRBV7-2 to TRBJ1-1; no definite D call. Germline V gene sequence: CDR1 SGHTA, CDR2 FQGNSA. The CDR3 covers 17 residues. The germline V and J ends were trimmed by 5 bases and 1 base, with 20 bases remaining between them.

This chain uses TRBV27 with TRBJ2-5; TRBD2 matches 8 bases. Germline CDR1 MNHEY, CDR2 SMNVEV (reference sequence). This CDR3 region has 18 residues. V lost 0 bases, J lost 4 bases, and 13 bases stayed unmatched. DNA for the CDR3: TGTGCCAGCAGTTTATCGTCGATCGCGGCGGGGGGCAGAGAGACCCAGTACTTC. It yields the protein CASSLSSIAAGGRETQYF.

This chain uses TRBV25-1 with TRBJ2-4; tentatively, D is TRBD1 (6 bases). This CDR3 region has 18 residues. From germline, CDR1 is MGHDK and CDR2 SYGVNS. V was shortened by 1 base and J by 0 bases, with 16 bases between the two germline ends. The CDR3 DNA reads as TGTGCCAGCAGTGAATCCACCGCAGGGGCTCTAGCCAAAAACATTCAGTACTTC. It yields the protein CASSESTAGALAKNIQYF. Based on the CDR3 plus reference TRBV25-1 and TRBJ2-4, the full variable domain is EADIYQTPRYLVIGTGKKITLECSQTMGHDKMYWYQQDPGMELHLIHYSYGVNSTEKGDLSSESTVSRIRTEHFPLTLESARPSHTSQYLCASSESTAGALAKNIQYFGAGTRLSVL.

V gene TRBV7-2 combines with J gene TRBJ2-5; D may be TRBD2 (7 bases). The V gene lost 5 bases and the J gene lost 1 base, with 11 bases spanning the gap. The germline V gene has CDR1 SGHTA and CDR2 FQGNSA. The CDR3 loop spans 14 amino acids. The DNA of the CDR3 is TGTGCCAGCAGCCCTGGGGGGGCCCAAGAGACCCAGTACTTC. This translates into CASSPGGAQETQYF.

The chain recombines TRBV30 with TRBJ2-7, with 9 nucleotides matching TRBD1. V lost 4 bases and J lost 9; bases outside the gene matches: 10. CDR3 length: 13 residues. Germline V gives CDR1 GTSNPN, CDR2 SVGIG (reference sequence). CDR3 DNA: TGTGCCTGGAAGGGACAGGGAAGGTATGGGCAGTACTTC. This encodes CAWKGQGRYGQYF.

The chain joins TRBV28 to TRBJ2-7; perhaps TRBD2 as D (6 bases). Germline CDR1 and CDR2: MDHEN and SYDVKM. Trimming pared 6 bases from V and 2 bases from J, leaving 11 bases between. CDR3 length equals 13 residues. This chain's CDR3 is CASRPGGPYEQYF. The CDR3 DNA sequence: TGTGCCAGCAGACCCGGAGGGCCCTACGAGCAGTACTTC. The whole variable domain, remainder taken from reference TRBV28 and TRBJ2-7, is DVKVTQSSRYLVKRTGEKVFLECVQDMDHENMFWYRQDPGLGLRLIYFSYDVKMKEKGDIPEGYSVSREKKERFSLILESASTNQTSMYLCASRPGGPYEQYFGPGTRLTVT.

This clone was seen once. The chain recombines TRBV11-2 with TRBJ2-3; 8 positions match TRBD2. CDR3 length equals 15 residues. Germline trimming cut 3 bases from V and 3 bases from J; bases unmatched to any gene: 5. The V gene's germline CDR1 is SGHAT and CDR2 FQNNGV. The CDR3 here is CASSFRGGSTDTQYF. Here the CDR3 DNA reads TGTGCCAGCAGCTTCCGGGGGGGGTCGACAGATACGCAGTATTTT.

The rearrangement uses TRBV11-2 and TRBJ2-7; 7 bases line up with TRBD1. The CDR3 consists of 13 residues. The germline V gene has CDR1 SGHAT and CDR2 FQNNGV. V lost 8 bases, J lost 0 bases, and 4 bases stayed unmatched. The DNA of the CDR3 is TGTGCCAGCGAGGGGGACAGCTCCTACGAGCAGTACTTC. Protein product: CASEGDSSYEQYF. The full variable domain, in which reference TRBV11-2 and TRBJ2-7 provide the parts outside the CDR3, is EAGVAQSPRYKIIEKRQSVAFWCNPISGHATLYWYQQILGQGPKLLIQFQNNGVVDDSQLPKDRFSAERLKGVDSTLKIQPAKLEDSAVYLCASEGDSSYEQYFGPGTRLTVT.